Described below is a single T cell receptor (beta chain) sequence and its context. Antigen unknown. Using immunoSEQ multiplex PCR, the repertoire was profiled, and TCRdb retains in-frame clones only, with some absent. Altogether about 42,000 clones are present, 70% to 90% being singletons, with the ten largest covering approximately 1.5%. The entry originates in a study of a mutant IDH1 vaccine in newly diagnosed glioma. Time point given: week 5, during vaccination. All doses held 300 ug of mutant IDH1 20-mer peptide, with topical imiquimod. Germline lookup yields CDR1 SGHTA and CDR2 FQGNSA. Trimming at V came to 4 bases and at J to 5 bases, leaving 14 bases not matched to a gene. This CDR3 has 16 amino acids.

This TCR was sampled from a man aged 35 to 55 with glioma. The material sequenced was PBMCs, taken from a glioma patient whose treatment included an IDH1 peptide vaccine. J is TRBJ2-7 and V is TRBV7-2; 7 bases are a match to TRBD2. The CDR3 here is CASSSTSSERYNEQYF. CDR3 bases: TGTGCCAGCAGCTCGACTAGCTCCGAACGATATAACGAGCAGTACTTC.